This T cell receptor (beta chain) was found in a study of CD8+ T cells in alopecia areata. Turning to the study itself: Tofacitinib administration to treated patients was oral, at 5 to 10 mg twice daily.

The CDR3 runs to 15 residues. Per the germline V gene, CDR1 is SEHNR and CDR2 is FQNEAQ (reference sequence). J lost 0 bases, V lost 6 bases, and 7 bases had no gene match. From alopecia areata patients, lesional scalp punch biopsies and peripheral blood were collected. Isolated RNA was reverse transcribed into cDNA used as the sequencing template. Sequencing used immunoSEQ multiplex PCR; TCRdb keeps in-frame clones, though not all of them. Of about 69,000 clones detected, roughly three fifths appear once; the ten largest clones hold about a sixth. Comment on this clone: Its antigen remains unidentified.

Study-level points and caveats: Normal skin's resident alphabeta T cells are sequenced alongside lesional scalp T cells. Greater clonality was observed in lesional scalp samples, especially alopecia totalis/universalis, versus normal scalp.

V and J are TRBV7-9 and TRBJ1-2; 7 positions agree with TRBD1. Sequenced here: CD8+ T cells sorted from blood, sampled at week 0. The origin of this receptor is a human donor with alopecia areata. This CDR3 reads CASRDPTGPNYGYTF. The DNA of the CDR3 is TGTGCCAGCAGAGATCCGACAGGGCCTAACTATGGCTACACCTTC. The full variable domain, with the rest looked up from reference TRBV7-9 and TRBJ1-2, is DTGVSQNPRHKITKRGQNVTFRCDPISEHNRLYWYRQTLGQGPEFLTYFQNEAQLEKSRLLSDRFSAERPKGSFSTLEIQRTEQGDSAMYLCASRDPTGPNYGYTFGSGTRLTVV.